The clone carrying this T cell receptor beta chain has just one count. In the original processing: Amplification with reference gene primers provided the estimates of nucleated cell counts. The repertoire was sequenced with immunoSEQ multiplex PCR; TCRdb's copy has only in-frame clones and lacks some. V, J and clone size derive from that table, while D and trimming were established from the DNA sequence. The table includes roughly 190,000 clones, roughly 81% detected once. The record originates from a study of blood T cell repertoires in COVID-19. Enrollment of patients from Seattle took place during active infection, with longitudinal follow-up. This CDR3 region has 14 residues. Germline V lookup: CDR1 SGHRS, CDR2 YFSETQ. Trimming stripped 4 bases from V and 1 base from J, with 8 bases between.

The V call is TRBV5-1, the J call TRBJ2-2, with D perhaps TRBD1 (5 bases). Sequenced sample: peripheral blood. This TCR derives from a woman in her thirties or forties with COVID-19, enrolled during active disease. The CDR3 loop is CASSQTVNTGELFF. CDR3 sequence (DNA): TGCGCCAGCAGCCAGACAGTGAACACCGGGGAGCTGTTTTTT.